A selection of T cell receptor beta chains follows, all from one sample in a study of blood T cell repertoires in COVID-19. Using immunoSEQ multiplex PCR, the repertoire was profiled, and TCRdb retains in-frame clones only, with some absent. The sample gives roughly 110,000 clones, around 90% of which show up once; 4.5% to 5% is in the top ten. The specimen sequenced was peripheral blood. The receptors were sampled from a man aged 40-49 years with active or convalescent COVID-19. CDR3s include the opening cysteine and the closing phenylalanine or tryptophan. Fields, in order: V gene, J gene, clone size, D gene, CDR3 DNA, CDR3 protein. A D gene is named only where the DNA matches it firmly. Some rows have no size entry. The others give once, few or many, or a class for an expanded clone.

v_gene: TRBV4-1
j_gene: TRBJ2-5
abundance: .
d_gene: .
CDR3nt: TGCGCCAGCAGCCAAGCCTCAAGCGAACTTCGTCAAGAGACCCAGTACTTC
CDR3aa: CASSQASSELRQETQYF

v_gene: TRBV18
j_gene: TRBJ1-1
abundance: .
d_gene: TRBD1
CDR3nt: TGTGCCAGCTCAGGGACAGGGAGGACTGAAGCTTTCTTT
CDR3aa: CASSGTGRTEAFF

v_gene: TRBV25-1
j_gene: TRBJ2-2
abundance: .
d_gene: .
CDR3nt: TGTGCCAGCAGTCAAACAGGGATTACCACCGGGGAGCTGTTTTTT
CDR3aa: CASSQTGITTGELFF

v_gene: TRBV7-9
j_gene: TRBJ2-1
abundance: .
d_gene: .
CDR3nt: TGTGCCAGCAGCTTAGCAGGGGCGAACTACAATGAGCAGTTCTTC
CDR3aa: CASSLAGANYNEQFF

v_gene: TRBV11-2
j_gene: TRBJ1-2
abundance: .
d_gene: TRBD1
CDR3nt: TGTGCCAGCAGCCGAACAGGGGTTACGGGCTACACCTTC
CDR3aa: CASSRTGVTGYTF

v_gene: TRBV13
j_gene: TRBJ2-2
abundance: .
d_gene: .
CDR3nt: TGTGCCAGCAGCTCAGGATCATGGGGGGCGAACACCGGGGAGCTGTTTTTT
CDR3aa: CASSSGSWGANTGELFF

v_gene: TRBV6-5
j_gene: TRBJ1-1
abundance: .
d_gene: TRBD1
CDR3nt: TGTGCCAGCAGCCTTCAGGGGGCGAACACTGAAGCTTTCTTT
CDR3aa: CASSLQGANTEAFF

v_gene: TRBV2
j_gene: TRBJ2-1
abundance: .
d_gene: .
CDR3nt: TGTGCCAGCAGTGAACTCCGGGGGAGCTCCTACAATGAGCAGTTCTTC
CDR3aa: CASSELRGSSYNEQFF

v_gene: TRBV3-1/TRBV3-2
j_gene: TRBJ2-3
abundance: .
d_gene: TRBD2
CDR3nt: TGTGCCAGCAGTTCCGGACGGCGGGGGACGCAGTATTTT
CDR3aa: CASSSGRRGTQYF

v_gene: TRBV7-8
j_gene: TRBJ1-5
abundance: few
d_gene: .
CDR3nt: TGTGCCAGCAGCCGATCGGTGGATCAGCCCCAGCATTTT
CDR3aa: CASSRSVDQPQHF

v_gene: TRBV7-9
j_gene: TRBJ1-2
abundance: .
d_gene: .
CDR3nt: TGTGCCAGCAGCCCCCAAAACTACTATGGCTACACCTTC
CDR3aa: CASSPQNYYGYTF

v_gene: TRBV30
j_gene: TRBJ1-2
abundance: .
d_gene: .
CDR3nt: TGTGCCTGGACCAGGGCAAACTATGGCTACACCTTC
CDR3aa: CAWTRANYGYTF

v_gene: TRBV18
j_gene: TRBJ1-1
abundance: .
d_gene: .
CDR3nt: TGTGCCAGCTCACCACTTCTGGGGCTGAACACTGAAGCTTTCTTT
CDR3aa: CASSPLLGLNTEAFF

v_gene: TRBV28
j_gene: TRBJ2-7
abundance: .
d_gene: .
CDR3nt: TGTGCCAGCAGTGGGCCCGTATTTTCTGACGAGCAGTACTTC
CDR3aa: CASSGPVFSDEQYF

v_gene: TRBV7-9
j_gene: TRBJ2-3
abundance: .
d_gene: TRBD2
CDR3nt: TGTGCCAGCAGACTAGCGTGGGACACAGATACGCAGTATTTT
CDR3aa: CASRLAWDTDTQYF

v_gene: TRBV5-8
j_gene: TRBJ2-7
abundance: .
d_gene: .
CDR3nt: TGTGCCAGCAAGTCCCCAGTACGGGGATACGAGCAGTACTTC
CDR3aa: CASKSPVRGYEQYF

v_gene: TRBV2
j_gene: TRBJ1-2
abundance: .
d_gene: TRBD1
CDR3nt: TGTGCCAGCAGTGGGGAGGGGACAGGGCTCTATGGCTACACCTTC
CDR3aa: CASSGEGTGLYGYTF

v_gene: TRBV28
j_gene: TRBJ1-1
abundance: .
d_gene: .
CDR3nt: TGTGCCAGCAGTTTAATTTTCGCTGAAGCTTTCTTT
CDR3aa: CASSLIFAEAFF

v_gene: TRBV7-9
j_gene: TRBJ1-2
abundance: .
d_gene: .
CDR3nt: TGTGCCAGCAGCATCACCCTTACAGGCGTTGGGGGCTACACCTTC
CDR3aa: CASSITLTGVGGYTF

v_gene: TRBV25-1
j_gene: TRBJ2-1
abundance: .
d_gene: .
CDR3nt: TGTGCCAGCACCAGCAAGAGGGGGAGTGTCGATGAGCAGTTCTTC
CDR3aa: CASTSKRGSVDEQFF

v_gene: TRBV5-1
j_gene: TRBJ2-7
abundance: .
d_gene: TRBD2
CDR3nt: TGCGCCAGCAGCCACGGGACTACCTCTGGGGAGCAGTACTTC
CDR3aa: CASSHGTTSGEQYF

v_gene: TRBV7-2
j_gene: TRBJ2-3
abundance: once
d_gene: .
CDR3nt: TGTGCCAGCAGCTTAGCCTTCATTGGACAGTCTAGCACAGATACGCAGTATTTT
CDR3aa: CASSLAFIGQSSTDTQYF

v_gene: TRBV10-3
j_gene: TRBJ2-7
abundance: .
d_gene: TRBD1
CDR3nt: TGTGCCATCAGTGCCTCTGAGGGACAGGGTCCCTCCGAGCAGTACTTC
CDR3aa: CAISASEGQGPSEQYF

v_gene: TRBV12-3/TRBV12-4
j_gene: TRBJ1-2
abundance: .
d_gene: TRBD1
CDR3nt: TGTGCCAGCAGTTTAGGACAGGGGAGGGGCTACACCTTC
CDR3aa: CASSLGQGRGYTF

v_gene: TRBV4-3
j_gene: TRBJ2-5
abundance: .
d_gene: .
CDR3nt: TGCGCCAGCAGCCAAGATACTGTCGAGACCCAGTACTTC
CDR3aa: CASSQDTVETQYF

v_gene: TRBV7-8
j_gene: TRBJ2-7
abundance: .
d_gene: .
CDR3nt: TGTGCCAGCAGCTTAGTGGGCAGGGGTACCTCCTACGAGCAGTACTTC
CDR3aa: CASSLVGRGTSYEQYF

v_gene: TRBV2
j_gene: TRBJ1-1
abundance: .
d_gene: .
CDR3nt: TGTGCCAGCAGTGAAAGGAGAGTAAGGGGTGAAGCTTTCTTT
CDR3aa: CASSERRVRGEAFF

v_gene: TRBV6-5
j_gene: TRBJ1-6
abundance: .
d_gene: .
CDR3nt: TGTGCCAGCAGTTACAGCGTTCAAGGGGGTTATTCACCCCTCCACTTT
CDR3aa: CASSYSVQGGYSPLHF

v_gene: TRBV18
j_gene: TRBJ2-7
abundance: .
d_gene: TRBD1
CDR3nt: TGTGCCAGCTCCAACCAGGGAGGGACAGGGACCTACGAGCAGTACTTC
CDR3aa: CASSNQGGTGTYEQYF

v_gene: TRBV28
j_gene: TRBJ2-1
abundance: .
d_gene: TRBD1
CDR3nt: TGTGCCAGCAGTTCAACAGGGGATAGGGACAATGAGCAGTTCTTC
CDR3aa: CASSSTGDRDNEQFF

v_gene: TRBV28
j_gene: TRBJ1-2
abundance: .
d_gene: TRBD1
CDR3nt: TGTGCCAGCAGTGCACACGGACAGGGGGCGGGTGGCTACACCTTC
CDR3aa: CASSAHGQGAGGYTF

v_gene: TRBV18
j_gene: TRBJ1-1
abundance: .
d_gene: .
CDR3nt: TGTGCCAGCTCACCTTTAGTGAACACTGAAGCTTTCTTT
CDR3aa: CASSPLVNTEAFF

v_gene: TRBV19
j_gene: TRBJ2-4
abundance: .
d_gene: TRBD1
CDR3nt: TGTGCCAGTAGTATAAGAGGGACAGGGCAGACCAAAAACATTCAGTACTTC
CDR3aa: CASSIRGTGQTKNIQYF

v_gene: TRBV5-6
j_gene: TRBJ2-2
abundance: once
d_gene: TRBD1
CDR3nt: TGTGCCAGCGCAGGGACAGGGGGCCCAACCGGGGAGCTGTTTTTT
CDR3aa: CASAGTGGPTGELFF

v_gene: TRBV7-2
j_gene: TRBJ2-7
abundance: .
d_gene: TRBD2
CDR3nt: TGTGCCAGCAGTTCTAGCGGGGGTAGCTCCTACGAGCAGTACTTC
CDR3aa: CASSSSGGSSYEQYF

v_gene: TRBV25-1
j_gene: TRBJ2-3
abundance: .
d_gene: .
CDR3nt: TGTGCCAGCAGTGACGTCGGGAGAGGAGATACGCAGTATTTT
CDR3aa: CASSDVGRGDTQYF

v_gene: TRBV6-5
j_gene: TRBJ2-4
abundance: .
d_gene: TRBD2
CDR3nt: TGTGCCAGCAGGGGACTAGTGGAAAACATTCAGTACTTC
CDR3aa: CASRGLVENIQYF

v_gene: TRBV28
j_gene: TRBJ1-2
abundance: .
d_gene: .
CDR3nt: TGTGCCAGCAGCCCTCCCGGTTTCTATGGCTACACCTTC
CDR3aa: CASSPPGFYGYTF

v_gene: TRBV7-9
j_gene: TRBJ1-5
abundance: .
d_gene: TRBD1
CDR3nt: TGTGCCAGCAGCCCCAAGGGGGGACAGGGGGAGGTCCAGCATTTT
CDR3aa: CASSPKGGQGEVQHF

v_gene: TRBV15
j_gene: TRBJ1-1
abundance: .
d_gene: TRBD1
CDR3nt: TGTGCCACCAGCCGAGAAAACAGGGGAGGCACTGAAGCTTTCTTT
CDR3aa: CATSRENRGGTEAFF

v_gene: TRBV18
j_gene: TRBJ1-1
abundance: .
d_gene: .
CDR3nt: TGTGCCAGCTCTCAAAGGACAGCGAACACTGAAGCTTTCTTT
CDR3aa: CASSQRTANTEAFF

v_gene: TRBV15
j_gene: TRBJ1-2
abundance: .
d_gene: .
CDR3nt: TGTGCCACCAGCCCGAGGGGGGGGGCAGATGGCTACACCTTC
CDR3aa: CATSPRGGADGYTF

v_gene: TRBV5-1
j_gene: TRBJ1-2
abundance: .
d_gene: .
CDR3nt: TGCGCCAGCAGCTTGGCCGGGGAGAGCTATGGCTACACCTTC
CDR3aa: CASSLAGESYGYTF

v_gene: TRBV19
j_gene: TRBJ1-2
abundance: once
d_gene: .
CDR3nt: TGTGCCAGTAGTATAGCCAGGGGTTCCTATGGCTACACCTTC
CDR3aa: CASSIARGSYGYTF

v_gene: TRBV6-5
j_gene: TRBJ1-1
abundance: .
d_gene: TRBD1
CDR3nt: TGTGCCAGCAGCCCCCGCTTACAGGGGGCTGAAGCTTTCTTT
CDR3aa: CASSPRLQGAEAFF

v_gene: TRBV4-3
j_gene: TRBJ2-3
abundance: .
d_gene: .
CDR3nt: TGCGCCAGCAGCCAAGGAGAAACCCTGACGCAGTATTTT
CDR3aa: CASSQGETLTQYF

v_gene: TRBV5-1
j_gene: TRBJ2-7
abundance: .
d_gene: TRBD2
CDR3nt: TGCGCCAGCAGCTTGAGACTAGCGGATTCCTACGAGCAGTACTTC
CDR3aa: CASSLRLADSYEQYF

v_gene: TRBV5-4
j_gene: TRBJ2-1
abundance: once
d_gene: TRBD2
CDR3nt: TGTGCCAGCAGTTTGTATGCTAGCGGGAACGATGAGCAGTTCTTC
CDR3aa: CASSLYASGNDEQFF

v_gene: TRBV4-2
j_gene: TRBJ1-5
abundance: .
d_gene: .
CDR3nt: TGTGCCAGCAGCCGAGGTGGCAATCAGCCCCAGCATTTT
CDR3aa: CASSRGGNQPQHF

v_gene: TRBV28
j_gene: TRBJ2-7
abundance: .
d_gene: .
CDR3nt: TGTGCCACCGGTCCCCCATACGAGCAGTACTTC
CDR3aa: CATGPPYEQYF

v_gene: TRBV30
j_gene: TRBJ1-1
abundance: .
d_gene: TRBD1
CDR3nt: TGTGCCTGGAGTCACAACAGGGGGAACACTGAAGCTTTCTTT
CDR3aa: CAWSHNRGNTEAFF

v_gene: TRBV30
j_gene: TRBJ2-7
abundance: .
d_gene: TRBD1
CDR3nt: TGTGCCTGGAGTGAAAATCCGGGACAGGGGCAGTACTTC
CDR3aa: CAWSENPGQGQYF

v_gene: TRBV25-1
j_gene: TRBJ2-7
abundance: .
d_gene: TRBD2
CDR3nt: TGTGCCAGCGGCTTTCCGGGACTAGTGCCTCACGAGCAGTACTTC
CDR3aa: CASGFPGLVPHEQYF

v_gene: TRBV28
j_gene: TRBJ1-5
abundance: .
d_gene: .
CDR3nt: TGTGCCAGCAGTCTCAGATATAGCAATCAGCCCCAGCATTTT
CDR3aa: CASSLRYSNQPQHF

v_gene: TRBV11-2
j_gene: TRBJ1-6
abundance: once
d_gene: TRBD1
CDR3nt: TGTGCCAGCAGCTTAGATACAGGGGGCAAATCACCCCTCCACTTT
CDR3aa: CASSLDTGGKSPLHF

v_gene: TRBV5-6
j_gene: TRBJ2-3
abundance: .
d_gene: TRBD1
CDR3nt: TGTGCCAGCAGCTTTGGAGCACAGGGGAGCACAGATACGCAGTATTTT
CDR3aa: CASSFGAQGSTDTQYF

v_gene: TRBV3-1/TRBV3-2
j_gene: TRBJ2-3
abundance: .
d_gene: TRBD2
CDR3nt: TGTGCCAGCAGCCAAGCCCGGACTAGCGGGAGGGGCACAGATACGCAGTATTTT
CDR3aa: CASSQARTSGRGTDTQYF